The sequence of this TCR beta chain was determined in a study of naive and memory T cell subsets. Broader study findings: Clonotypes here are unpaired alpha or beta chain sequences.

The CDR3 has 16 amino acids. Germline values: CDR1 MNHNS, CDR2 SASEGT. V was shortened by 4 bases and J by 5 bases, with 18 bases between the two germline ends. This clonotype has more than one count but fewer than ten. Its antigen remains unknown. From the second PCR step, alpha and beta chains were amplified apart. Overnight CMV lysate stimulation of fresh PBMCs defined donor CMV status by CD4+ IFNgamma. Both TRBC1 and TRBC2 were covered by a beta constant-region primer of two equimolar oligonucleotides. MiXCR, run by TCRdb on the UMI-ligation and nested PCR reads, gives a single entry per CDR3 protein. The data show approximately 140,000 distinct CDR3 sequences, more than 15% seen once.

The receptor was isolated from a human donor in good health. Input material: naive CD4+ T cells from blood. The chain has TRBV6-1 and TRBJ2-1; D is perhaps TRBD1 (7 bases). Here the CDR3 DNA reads TGTGCCAGCAGTGGAGACAGGGTCGGCGGGAACAATGAGCAGTTCTTC. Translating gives CASSGDRVGGNNEQFF.